The clone carrying this TCR beta chain was recorded many times. Antigen specificity is unknown. This sample was included in a study of T cells after yellow fever vaccination. Study-level points and caveats: Although most clonotypes did not, a small share appeared in both CD4 and CD8 compartments.

TCRdb called the 5' RACE reads again in MiXCR, with one record for every CDR3 protein. The sample contains about 630,000 distinct CDR3 sequences, roughly an eighth of which appear only once. J was trimmed by 4 bases and V by 1 base; bases with no gene match: 9. Germline CDR1 is SGHVS and CDR2 is FNYEAQ. The CDR3 has 18 residues. The chain recombines TRBV7-6 with TRBJ2-2, with 10 nucleotides matching TRBD2. The sample was PBMCs, taken on the day of the yellow fever booster vaccination. The clonotype comes from a man aged 30 to 39 who received the YFV17D yellow fever vaccine. CDR3 sequence: CASSLDLAGVLSTGELFF. The CDR3 DNA reads TGTGCCAGCAGCTTAGATCTAGCGGGAGTTCTTTCCACCGGGGAGCTGTTTTTT.